The 5 T cell receptor beta chains below come from one sample, sequenced in a study of OX40 agonist ivuxolimab in advanced cancers. The assay was immunoSEQ multiplex PCR, and TCRdb's table has in-frame clones only and misses some. This sample has around 64,000 clones, with approximately 88% found just once. The specimen comprised CD4+ or CD8+ T cells sorted from blood, sampled in a trial of the OX40 agonist ivuxolimab. The receptor set was obtained from an adult with an advanced solid tumor such as melanoma, head and neck, liver or kidney cancer.

J is TRBJ1-2 and V is TRBV27; D perhaps matches TRBD1 (6 bases). CDR1 and CDR2 (germline): MNHEY, SMNVEV (reference sequence). With 4 bases removed from V and 2 bases from J, the gap between germline ends came to 14 bases. The CDR3 is made up of 15 amino acids. CDR3: CASSSWGGRNYGYTF. The CDR3 DNA sequence: TGTGCCAGCAGTTCCTGGGGGGGGCGCAACTATGGCTACACCTTC.

The chain couples TRBV7-2 to TRBJ1-1; 7 bases map to TRBD1. V lost 4 bases, J lost 4 bases, and 3 bases stayed unmatched. The CDR3 contains 13 residues. The germline V gene encodes CDR1 SGHTA and CDR2 FQGNSA. Written as DNA, the CDR3 is TGTGCCAGCAGCTCCGGGACAGCCACTGAAGCTTTCTTT. As protein: CASSSGTATEAFF.

CDR3 amino acids: CASSPGTGGAYGYTF. The DNA of the CDR3 is TGTGCCAGCTCACCTGGGACAGGGGGCGCCTATGGCTACACCTTC. V and J are TRBV18 and TRBJ1-2; 12 bases agree with TRBD1. This CDR3 has 15 amino acids. V lost 3 bases, J lost 4 bases, and 3 bases stayed unmatched. Germline CDR1 KGHSH, CDR2 LQKENI. Supplemented by reference TRBV18 and TRBJ1-2, the full variable domain reads NAGVMQNPRHLVRRRGQEARLRCSPMKGHSHVYWYRQLPEEGLKFMVYLQKENIIDESGMPKERFSAEFPKEGPSILRIQQVVRGDSAAYFCASSPGTGGAYGYTFGSGTRLTVV.

This clone was seen more than once but under ten times. V and J are TRBV5-6 and TRBJ1-2; TRBD1 matches at 7 bases. The junction had 8 bases not matched to a gene; V was cut back by 4 bases and J by 5 bases. This CDR3 has 14 amino acids. CDR1 is SGHDT and CDR2 is YYEEEE in the germline V gene. CDR3: CASSPPDRVYGYTF. The CDR3 nucleotides are TGTGCCAGCAGCCCTCCCGACAGGGTGTATGGCTACACCTTC.

The chain has TRBV7-8 and TRBJ1-5; D gene ambiguous. Between the trimmed V and J ends, which lost 4 bases and 5 bases, there was a span of 15 bases. This CDR3 has 15 amino acids. The germline V gene has CDR1 SGHVS and CDR2 FQNEAQ. The CDR3 region has the DNA TGTGCCAGCAGCTCCGACGTTCAGTACGATCAGCCCCAGCATTTT. This sequence encodes CASSSDVQYDQPQHF.